What follows describes a single T cell receptor beta chain. This sample is part of a study of blood T cell repertoires in COVID-19. Study context: Acute-phase and convalescent COVID-19 samples originated in the United States, Italy and Spain.

The V segment lost 5 bases and the J segment 3 bases; nucleotides outside the gene matches: 5. This CDR3 has 15 residues. Germline assignment: CDR1 MNHNY and CDR2 SVGAGI (reference sequence). Generated by immunoSEQ multiplex PCR, the TCRdb table keeps only in-frame clones and is missing some. Of approximately 170,000 clones listed, almost 85% are singletons. The origin of this receptor is a woman older than 75 with COVID-19, enrolled during active disease. The sequenced sample consisted of peripheral blood. V gene TRBV6-6 combines with J gene TRBJ1-4; 8 bases line up with TRBD1. The CDR3: CASSTQGAANEKLFF. The CDR3 nucleotides read TGTGCCAGCAGTACCCAGGGGGCGGCTAATGAAAAACTGTTTTTT.